These 2 T cell receptor beta chains originate from one sample sequenced in a study of OX40 agonist ivuxolimab in advanced cancers. The protocol was immunoSEQ multiplex PCR, while the TCRdb copy is restricted to in-frame clones and leaves out a portion. Of about 100,000 clones listed, 75% to 95% are singletons. Specimen: CD4+ or CD8+ T cells sorted from blood, collected in a trial of the OX40 agonist ivuxolimab. All receptors come from an adult with an advanced solid tumor such as melanoma, head and neck, liver or kidney cancer.

The chain carries TRBV4-2 and TRBJ2-2; TRBD2 matches at 10 bases. This CDR3 has 17 amino acids. V trimming: 0 bases; J trimming: 4 bases; junction bases outside the gene matches: 5. Per the germline V gene, CDR1 is LGHNA and CDR2 is YNFKEQ. The CDR3 protein is CASSQDPAGGGTGELFF. CDR3 coding DNA: TGTGCCAGCAGCCAAGACCCAGCGGGAGGGGGCACCGGGGAGCTGTTTTTT.

The rearrangement joins TRBV6-1 to TRBJ2-2, with TRBD1 as a possible D gene (6 bases). V was shortened by 7 bases and J by 5 bases, with 17 bases between the two germline ends. The CDR3 extends over 15 amino acids. Germline CDR1 and CDR2: MNHNS and SASEGT. The CDR3 spells CASTQGGRGTGELFF. DNA of the CDR3: TGTGCCAGCACCCAAGGGGGAAGGGGGACCGGGGAGCTGTTTTTT.